Here is one T cell receptor beta chain with its context. In its sample, this clonotype was seen many times. There is no known antigen for this receptor. No much larger clonotype is one base removed from it; base qualities were not supplied. The patients picked for sequencing were ones in whom flow cytometry had shown an expansion of CD8+CD57+ cells. All patients had severe acquired aplastic anemia diagnosed by International Study of Aplastic Anemia and Agranulocytosis and Camitta criteria. No patient had received any therapy when blood was sampled. In the study, sorted CD4+ and CD8+ blood T cells from patients with severe aplastic anemia and from healthy subjects underwent deep sequencing of TCR repertoires. Patients were enrolled in the USA under clinicaltrials.gov protocols 00001620, 01623167, 00001397, 00071045, 00081523 and 00961064. Ficoll-Paque density gradient centrifugation was used to isolate peripheral blood mononuclear cells. Before DNA extraction, CD4+ and CD8+ T cells were sorted with FACS or magnetic beads.

Profiling of TCR beta VDJ combinations and CDR3 sequences used genomic DNA as the template. An Illumina HiSeq 2000 was used for TCR repertoire sequencing. The study's own analysis went as follows. TRBV/TRBJ rearrangement plots, CDR3 size and DJ length profiles, and Simpson's diversity index were used to evaluate the repertoires. The most abundant DNA sequence in the deep sequencing data was defined as the immunodominant clone. CDR3 amino acid sequences were checked for sharing across subjects and were also compared against the VDJdb database and published repertoires. TCRdb reprocessing: public reads trimmed at Q25 with fastp, clones called with MiXCR, in-frame beta chains kept. Identical CDR3 protein sequences are pooled into one entry, listed with their most common genes and DNA. The V and J calls follow TCRdb's processing rather than the paper's. The sample contains around 200,000 distinct CDR3 sequences, over 55% of them found a single time. Jointly, the top ten make up about 60% of the sample.

The data belong to a study of CD8+CD57+ T cells in acquired aplastic anemia (dated by TCRdb to between 2018 and 2020). With regard to the full study: A mean of about 3.2 ug of DNA, ranging from roughly 0.18 to 30 ug, was extracted from sorted CD4+ and CD8+ cells. A CD8+CD57+ expansion meant a frequency higher than the mean frequency seen in healthy subjects. Broader findings and caveats from the paper: CD8+ Simpson's diversity did not differ significantly between patients and healthy controls (P=0.060). Around 30 CD8+ CDR3 sequences were found to be shared between patients and controls, but these sequences appeared to be highly expressed in patients and within the immunodominant clones of the patients.

From the cysteine through the phenylalanine, the CDR3 covers 15 amino acids. Only the CDR3 portion is preserved as DNA: 45 bases, with reading frame beginning at the first base. According to the germline V gene, CDR1 reads SGDLS and CDR2 reads YYNGEE. Germline trimming amounts to 3 bases on V and 4 bases on J, with 9 as the count of junction bases outside the gene matches. The rearranged chain carries TRBV9 and TRBJ2-7, and 8 junctional nucleotides match TRBD2. This clonotype was sampled from a human donor with aplastic anemia. Sequenced input: sorted CD4+, CD8+, or CD8+CD57+ T cells (not recorded which) from PBMCs. For the CDR3, the sequence is CASSASGGGSYEQYF. In nucleotide form, the sequence is TGTGCCAGCAGCGCGAGCGGGGGAGGGTCATACGAGCAGTACTTC.